This passage covers 21 T cell receptor beta chains from one sample sequenced in a study of blood T cell repertoires in COVID-19. Clones were read by immunoSEQ multiplex PCR, and TCRdb kept only the in-frame ones, dropping some. In the table there are around 250,000 clones, approximately 77% of which are singletons. The sample consisted of peripheral blood. Receptors originate from a woman under 30 with acute or convalescent COVID-19.

The CDR3 DNA follows: TGTGCCAGCACCAATAAAGGGACTAGCGGGTGGGATACGCAGTATTTT. Translation gives CASTNKGTSGWDTQYF. The chain combines TRBV7-2 with TRBJ2-3; TRBD2 aligns across 12 bases. This CDR3 has 16 residues. V lost 7 bases, J lost 6 bases, and 11 bases stayed unmatched. CDR1 and CDR2 (germline): SGHTA, FQGNSA.

This chain connects TRBV5-1 to TRBJ2-3, with TRBD2 identical over 9 bases. CDR1 is SGHRS, CDR2 YFSETQ, per germline. The length of the CDR3 is 15 residues. Trimming at V came to 0 bases and at J to 5 bases, leaving 4 bases not matched to a gene. CDR3 sequence (DNA): TGCGCCAGCAGCTTGGCCGGCGGGAGGGGAGATACGCAGTATTTT. Amino acid sequence: CASSLAGGRGDTQYF. Using reference TRBV5-1 and TRBJ2-3 for the parts outside the CDR3, the full variable domain is KAGVTQTPRYLIKTRGQQVTLSCSPISGHRSVSWYQQTPGQGLQFLFEYFSETQRNKGNFPGRFSGRQFSNSRSEMNVSTLELGDSALYLCASSLAGGRGDTQYFGPGTRLTVL.

This chain connects TRBV6-2 or TRBV6-3 to TRBJ2-1, with 10 bases fitting TRBD1. CDR3 length: 15 amino acids. V was clipped by 6 bases and J by 7 bases; unmatched bases: 9. CDR1 is MNHEY and CDR2 is SVGEGT in the germline V gene. The CDR3 is CASRPGQGVGNEQFF. The CDR3 DNA is TGTGCCAGCAGACCTGGACAGGGGGTGGGGAATGAGCAGTTCTTC.

The chain links TRBV24-1 to TRBJ2-1, with 8 bases identical to TRBD2. Germline V gene lookup returns CDR1 KGHDR and CDR2 SFDVKD. Trimming took 3 bases from V and 6 from J; bases not matched to a gene: 6. The CDR3 sequence is 15 residues long. CDR3 DNA: TGTGCCACCAGTGATGAGCGGGAGCTGAGCAATGAGCAGTTCTTC. Its protein product is CATSDERELSNEQFF.

V and J are TRBV7-3 and TRBJ2-2; TRBD2 agrees at 8 bases. This CDR3 region has 18 residues. J lost 8 bases, V lost 5 bases, and 19 bases had no gene match. Germline V lookup: CDR1 SGHTA, CDR2 FQGTGA. CDR3 in DNA: TGTGCCAGCAGCCCAAGGCCGGGACCAGCGGGAGTAGGGGGGGAGCTGTTTTTT. The encoded protein is CASSPRPGPAGVGGELFF.

V gene TRBV7-9 combines with J gene TRBJ1-1, with D unresolved. The CDR3 is made up of 16 amino acids. Trimming stripped 5 bases from V and 0 bases from J, with 16 bases between. The germline gives CDR1 SEHNR, CDR2 FQNEAQ (reference sequence). The CDR3 is CASSLSSLVMNTEAFF. The DNA for the CDR3 is TGTGCCAGCAGCCTTTCTTCTCTCGTAATGAACACTGAAGCTTTCTTT. The variable domain in full, with the rest retrieved from reference TRBV7-9 and TRBJ1-1, is DTGVSQNPRHKITKRGQNVTFRCDPISEHNRLYWYRQTLGQGPEFLTYFQNEAQLEKSRLLSDRFSAERPKGSFSTLEIQRTEQGDSAMYLCASSLSSLVMNTEAFFGQGTRLTVV.

The chain combines TRBV7-8 with TRBJ2-7; 7 bases fit TRBD1. The CDR3 extends over 16 amino acids. Germline CDR1 and CDR2: SGHVS and FQNEAQ. Trimming at V came to 6 bases and at J to 3 bases, leaving 14 bases not matched to a gene. Here the CDR3 DNA reads TGTGCCAGCAGGAGATCGGGACAGTTTTTTGTCTACGAGCAGTACTTC. Translation: CASRRSGQFFVYEQYF.

V is TRBV7-2 and J is TRBJ2-5, with TRBD1 as a possible D gene (6 bases). V was shortened by 2 bases and J by 4 bases, with 11 bases between the two germline ends. Germline V gene lookup returns CDR1 SGHTA and CDR2 FQGNSA. CDR3 length equals 14 residues. The CDR3 here is CASSLKAGAETQYF. DNA of the CDR3: TGTGCCAGCAGCTTAAAAGCAGGGGCAGAGACCCAGTACTTC. The variable domain in full, completed from reference TRBV7-2 and TRBJ2-5, reads GAGVSQSPSNKVTEKGKDVELRCDPISGHTALYWYRQSLGQGLEFLIYFQGNSAPDKSGLPSDRFSAERTGGSVSTLTIQRTQQEDSAVYLCASSLKAGAETQYFGPGTRLLVL.

The V and J genes are TRBV27 and TRBJ1-2, with D hard to call. The germline V gene has CDR1 MNHEY and CDR2 SMNVEV (reference sequence). Trimming pared 3 bases from V and 0 bases from J, leaving 14 bases between. The CDR3 sequence is 16 residues long. DNA for the CDR3: TGTGCCAGCAGTTTCCGGCGGGTGGAAGCTAACTATGGCTACACCTTC. Translated, it gives CASSFRRVEANYGYTF.

The rearrangement links TRBV5-1 to TRBJ1-1; the match to TRBD1 covers 9 bases. The V gene's germline CDR1 is SGHRS and CDR2 YFSETQ. The CDR3 is 14 amino acids. Losses at the gene ends were 6 bases for V and 7 bases for J; bases not matched to a gene: 10. The CDR3 reads CASTTGTGWNEAFF. The CDR3 nucleotides are TGCGCCAGCACAACCGGGACAGGGTGGAATGAAGCTTTCTTT.

The rearrangement uses TRBV7-9 and TRBJ2-1; TRBD2 matches at 9 bases. CDR1 is SEHNR, CDR2 FQNEAQ, per germline (reference sequence). The junction had 7 bases not matched to a gene; V was cut back by 3 bases and J by 7 bases. The CDR3 covers 15 residues. In nucleotides, the CDR3 is TGTGCCAGCAGCTTCCGGACTAGCGCCGGGAATGAGCAGTTCTTC. Amino acid sequence: CASSFRTSAGNEQFF.

This clone occurred a few times. The chain recombines TRBV19 with TRBJ2-2, with TRBD1 matching 8 bases. This CDR3 contains 16 residues. Germline CDR1 LNHDA, CDR2 SQIVND (reference sequence). V lost 9 bases to trimming and J lost 6 bases; unmatched junction nucleotides: 15. This chain's CDR3 is CASRQVGTGSAGELFF. The CDR3 DNA reads as TGTGCCAGCCGCCAAGTCGGGACAGGAAGCGCCGGGGAGCTGTTTTTT.

V usage is TRBV19 and J usage is TRBJ1-1; 11 bases fit TRBD1. The V gene end was trimmed by 4 bases and the J gene end by 4 bases; junction bases not matched to a gene: 5. The CDR3 consists of 15 residues. Germline V gives CDR1 LNHDA, CDR2 SQIVND (reference sequence). The CDR3: CASSRTGGLGTEAFF. The CDR3 nucleotides read TGTGCCAGTAGTAGGACAGGGGGCTTGGGCACTGAAGCTTTCTTT.

The V gene is TRBV27, the J gene TRBJ2-7, with 7 bases identical to TRBD2. CDR3 length: 15 residues. CDR1 is MNHEY, CDR2 SMNVEV, per germline (reference sequence). With 5 bases clipped from V and 1 base from J, the junction kept 8 bases outside the gene matches. The CDR3 protein is CASSLIAGTSYEQYF. CDR3 in DNA: TGTGCCAGCAGTCTAATAGCGGGCACATCCTACGAGCAGTACTTC.

The V gene is TRBV11-2, the J gene TRBJ2-7, with 9 nucleotides matching TRBD1. The junction had 8 bases not matched to a gene; V was cut back by 5 bases and J by 6 bases. Germline CDR1 reads SGHAT; CDR2 reads FQNNGV. The CDR3 length is 14 residues. CDR3 amino acids: CASSLDRGSREQYF. For the CDR3, the DNA is TGTGCCAGCAGCCTCGACAGGGGGTCTCGCGAGCAGTACTTC.

This chain connects TRBV11-2 to TRBJ1-2; 10 bases match TRBD1. V gave up 6 bases and J gave up 3 bases; unmatched junction bases: 13. Germline values: CDR1 SGHAT, CDR2 FQNNGV. The CDR3 has 17 residues. CDR3 loop: CASSSILGQGFDYGYTF. The CDR3 bases are TGTGCCAGCAGTTCTATATTGGGACAGGGGTTTGACTATGGCTACACCTTC.

The chain combines TRBV9 with TRBJ2-7, with TRBD2 matching over 7 bases. Germline lookup yields CDR1 SGDLS and CDR2 YYNGEE. The trim removed 2 bases at V and 2 bases at J, leaving 4 bases unmatched. This CDR3 comprises 14 residues. For the CDR3, the DNA is TGTGCCAGCAGCGTCCGGGACTACACCTACGAGCAGTACTTC. Its protein is CASSVRDYTYEQYF.

The chain is built from TRBV4-1 and TRBJ2-5; 8 nucleotides align to TRBD2. The germline V gene has CDR1 MGHRA and CDR2 YSYEKL. J lost 4 bases, V lost 3 bases, and 10 bases had no gene match. The CDR3 runs 16 residues. CDR3 protein: CASSQSSGRPRETQYF. CDR3 DNA: TGCGCCAGCAGCCAGTCGAGCGGGAGACCGCGAGAGACCCAGTACTTC.

This chain joins TRBV18 and TRBJ2-3, with 9 bases matching TRBD2. V lost 6 bases, J lost 2 bases, and 3 bases stayed unmatched. The CDR3 covers 14 residues. From germline, CDR1 is KGHSH and CDR2 LQKENI. This CDR3 is CASSPSGATDTQYF. The CDR3 DNA follows: TGTGCCAGCTCCCCTAGCGGGGCCACAGATACGCAGTATTTT.

The CDR3 region is CASSGQLANADEQYF. The CDR3 nucleotides read TGTGCCAGCAGCGGGCAGCTAGCGAATGCCGACGAGCAGTACTTC. The chain carries TRBV9 and TRBJ2-7; the D gene is possibly TRBD2 (6 bases). V dropped 3 bases and J dropped 5 bases, with 18 bases sitting between them. Germline V gene sequence: CDR1 SGDLS, CDR2 YYNGEE. CDR3 length equals 15 residues.

This chain links TRBV3-1 (or the pseudogene TRBV3-2) with TRBJ2-5, with a weak D call TRBD1 (5 bases). Germline V lookup: CDR1 LGHDT, CDR2 YNNKEL (reference sequence). There are 15 residues in the CDR3. V lost 0 bases, J lost 3 bases, and 11 bases lay in between. CDR3 nucleotide sequence: TGTGCCAGCAGCCAAGAAGGGGCTGGAAAAGAGACCCAGTACTTC. Protein: CASSQEGAGKETQYF.